The entry that follows covers one T cell receptor beta chain sequence. The target antigen is unknown. This CDR3 region has 15 residues. The V gene's germline CDR1 is MNHNS and CDR2 SASEGT. V was shortened by 2 bases and J by 0 bases, with 11 bases between the two germline ends. This sample is part of a study of OX40 agonist ivuxolimab in advanced cancers. Overall study: It was permissible to have had prior anti-PD-1, anti-PD-L1 or anti-CTLA-4 therapy, and 40% had some.

The study sampled blood at baseline, cycle 4 day 1, and cycle 7 day 1. Repertoires were generated with immunoSEQ multiplex PCR, while TCRdb's copy carries only in-frame clones and drops some. The sample lists 25,000 to 35,000 clones, roughly 83% seen once, with about a quarter in the top ten. Study-wide findings and caveats: By week 6 at 0.1 to 3.0 mg/kg, blood CD4+ and CD8+ T cells had expanded clonally. Expanded clones tended on average to be more numerous among CD8+ T cells than CD4+.

The sample in question was CD4+ or CD8+ T cells sorted from blood, obtained in a trial of the OX40 agonist ivuxolimab. V is TRBV6-1 and J is TRBJ2-7, with D possibly matching TRBD2 (5 bases). The sequence was collected from an adult with an advanced solid tumor such as melanoma, head and neck, liver or kidney cancer. CDR3 region: CASSESGSSSYEQYF. CDR3 nucleotides: TGTGCCAGCAGTGAATCGGGGTCTAGCTCCTACGAGCAGTACTTC.